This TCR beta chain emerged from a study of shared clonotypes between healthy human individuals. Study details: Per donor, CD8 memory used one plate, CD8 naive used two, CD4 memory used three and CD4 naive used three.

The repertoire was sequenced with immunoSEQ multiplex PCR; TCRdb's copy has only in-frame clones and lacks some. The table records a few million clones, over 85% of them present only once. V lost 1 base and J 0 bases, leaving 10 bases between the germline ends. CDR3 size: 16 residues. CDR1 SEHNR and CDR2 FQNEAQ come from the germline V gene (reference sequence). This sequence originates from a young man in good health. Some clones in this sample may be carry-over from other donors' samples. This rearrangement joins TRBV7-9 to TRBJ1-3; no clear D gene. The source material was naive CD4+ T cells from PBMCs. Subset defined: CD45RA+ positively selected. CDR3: CASSLGKSHSGNTIYF. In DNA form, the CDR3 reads TGTGCCAGCAGCTTAGGCAAGTCACACTCTGGAAACACCATATATTTT.